This note documents a single T cell receptor beta chain sequence. Its specificity is unknown. Libraries were prepared by immunoSEQ multiplex PCR; TCRdb keeps only in-frame clonotypes and omits some of them. The sample lists about 40,000 clones, 93% occurring once. The CDR3 loop spans 16 amino acids. Germline loops: CDR1 LGHNA, CDR2 YNFKEQ. V gave up 0 bases and J gave up 3 bases, with 12 bases separating them. This entry comes from a study of cytomegalovirus exposure and HLA in healthy donors. Study-wide results and caveats: Subsequent analysis revealed that first-cohort TCR clusters tended to co-occur in the 120 or so validation repertoires.

The receptor's source is a woman under 30 in good health and CMV-seronegative. The rearrangement links TRBV4-2 to TRBJ1-3; D gene uncertain. The sample was PBMCs. CDR3 coding DNA: TGTGCCAGCAGCCAAGATCTCGGCGGGGTTGGAAACACCATATATTTT. This encodes CASSQDLGGVGNTIYF.